Each of the 19 T cell receptor beta chains below was sequenced from the same sample in a study of shared clonotypes between healthy human individuals. Profiled with immunoSEQ multiplex PCR; TCRdb holds only in-frame clones, not every one. This sample carries 500,000 to 650,000 clones, roughly four fifths of them seen once, and the ten largest clones take around 12%. The sample was PBMCs. Source of these receptors: a woman aged 40 to 49 in good health. Some clones in this sample may be carry-over from other donors' samples.

The chain links TRBV4-3 to TRBJ1-2; D not certain. The CDR3 runs 12 residues. Germline CDR1 is LGHNA and CDR2 is YSLEER. Trimming took 0 bases from V and 7 from J, leaving 6 bases between them. CDR3 in amino acids: CASSQDEGGYTF. CDR3 nucleotide sequence: TGCGCCAGCAGCCAAGATGAGGGTGGCTACACCTTC.

This rearrangement joins TRBV4-3 to TRBJ2-3; D unresolved. Per the germline V gene, CDR1 is LGHNA and CDR2 is YSLEER. V lost 3 bases to trimming and J lost 4 bases, with 8 bases between them. This CDR3 comprises 13 residues. CDR3 loop: CASSQQLADTQYF. The CDR3 coding sequence is TGCGCCAGCAGCCAGCAGTTGGCAGATACGCAGTATTTT.

The chain recombines TRBV11-2 with TRBJ1-1, with TRBD1 identical over 11 bases. V trimming: 4 bases; J trimming: 4 bases; junction bases outside the gene matches: 5. Germline V lookup: CDR1 SGHAT, CDR2 FQNNGV. There are 15 residues in the CDR3. The CDR3 DNA reads as TGTGCCAGCAGCTCAAGGACAGGGGGCCCCACTGAAGCTTTCTTT. Residues: CASSSRTGGPTEAFF.

This rearrangement joins TRBV28 to TRBJ2-7, with D hard to call. CDR1 MDHEN and CDR2 SYDVKM come from the germline V gene. The CDR3 has 11 amino acids. Between the trimmed V and J ends, which lost 2 bases and 12 bases, there was a span of 11 bases. This chain's CDR3 is CASSLGRRPYF. The CDR3 DNA reads as TGTGCCAGCAGTTTAGGTAGGCGGCCGTACTTC.

The V call is TRBV11-2, the J call TRBJ2-1; the D gene could be TRBD1 or TRBD2 (5 bases each). The germline CDR1 and CDR2 sequences are SGHAT and FQNNGV. Trimming pared 1 base from V and 10 bases from J, leaving 26 bases between. There are 18 residues in the CDR3. CDR3 DNA sequence: TGTGCCAGCAGCTTAGTACGAAGGGGTAGCGAGTCTTCGGGGGAGCAGTTCTTC. As protein: CASSLVRRGSESSGEQFF. The full variable domain, its missing parts supplied by reference TRBV11-2 and TRBJ2-1, is EAGVAQSPRYKIIEKRQSVAFWCNPISGHATLYWYQQILGQGPKLLIQFQNNGVVDDSQLPKDRFSAERLKGVDSTLKIQPAKLEDSAVYLCASSLVRRGSESSGEQFFGPGTRLTVL.

The chain employs TRBV27 and TRBJ2-3; D is tentatively TRBD1 or TRBD2 (5 bases each). This CDR3 is 13 amino acids long. Trimming shortened V by 5 bases and J by 5 bases, and 11 bases separated the two germline ends. CDR1 is MNHEY, CDR2 SMNVEV, per germline (reference sequence). The CDR3 here is CASSGQGVDTQYF. CDR3 DNA sequence: TGTGCCAGCAGTGGTCAGGGAGTAGATACGCAGTATTTT.

This chain joins TRBV7-9 and TRBJ2-1; TRBD1 is a possible D gene (7 bases). The CDR3 is made up of 14 amino acids. Germline CDR1 reads SEHNR; CDR2 reads FQNEAQ (reference sequence). Trimming cost V 3 bases and J 5 bases, with 11 bases left between them. The DNA for the CDR3 is TGTGCCAGCAGCTTTGGCAGGGGGGACAATGAGCAGTTCTTC. Residues: CASSFGRGDNEQFF.

The chain employs TRBV6-5 and TRBJ1-5; 10 bases are a match to TRBD1. Losses at the gene ends were 8 bases for V and 6 bases for J; bases not matched to a gene: 7. CDR3 length: 14 residues. CDR1 and CDR2 (germline): MNHEY, SVGAGI. CDR3 nucleotide sequence: TGTGCCAGCGGCCATCGGGACAGGGGTCAGCCCCAGCATTTT. It encodes CASGHRDRGQPQHF.

The chain has TRBV27 and TRBJ2-5; D not certain. The germline V gene encodes CDR1 MNHEY and CDR2 SMNVEV (reference sequence). The V gene lost 3 bases and the J gene lost 5 bases, with 7 bases spanning the gap. CDR3 length equals 12 residues. The CDR3: CASSFARETQYF. The CDR3 nucleotides are TGTGCCAGCAGTTTTGCGCGGGAGACCCAGTACTTC.

A few counts support this clone. The chain is built from TRBV9 and TRBJ2-7, with D perhaps TRBD1 or TRBD2 (5 bases each). The germline V and J ends were trimmed by 2 bases and 2 bases, with 11 bases remaining between them. In germline, CDR1 is SGDLS, CDR2 YYNGEE. The CDR3 length is 14 residues. Here the CDR3 DNA reads TGTGCCAGCAGCGTTACCGGGGCCACCTACGAGCAGTACTTC. It codes for CASSVTGATYEQYF.

V and J are TRBV29-1 and TRBJ2-7; 7 bases align to TRBD2. The CDR3 has 12 amino acids. V trimming: 4 bases; J trimming: 7 bases; junction bases outside the gene matches: 7. Looked up from germline, CDR1 is SQVTM and CDR2 is ANQGSEA. The CDR3 is CSVGREGGEQYF. CDR3 DNA: TGCAGCGTTGGCAGGGAGGGCGGGGAGCAGTACTTC.

This clone has only a few counts. A read error may produce the germline difference seen at one junction end. The sample contains more than one DNA sequence encoding this CDR3. The chain uses TRBV7-7 and TRBJ2-5; TRBD1 might be the D (7 bases). CDR1 is SSHAT and CDR2 is FNYEAQ in the germline V gene (reference sequence). This CDR3 spans 14 amino acids. The CDR3 reads CASSRQGGGETQYF. The DNA for the CDR3 is TGTGCTAGCAGTCGACAGGGAGGAGGAGAGACCCAGTACTTC.

The rearrangement uses TRBV15 and TRBJ2-6; D gene ambiguous. V lost 3 bases to trimming and J lost 0 bases, with 6 bases between them. This CDR3 region has 15 residues. The germline gives CDR1 LNHNV, CDR2 YYDKDF (reference sequence). The DNA of the CDR3 is TGTGCCACCAGCAGGCTACCCTCTGGGGCCAACGTCCTGACTTTC. It codes for CATSRLPSGANVLTF.

This clone showed up just once. The chain employs TRBV7-2 and TRBJ1-5; perhaps TRBD1 as D (6 bases). Germline CDR1 reads SGHTA; CDR2 reads FQGNSA. The CDR3 sequence is 12 residues long. The V and J ends lost 1 base and 13 bases respectively, with 11 bases between them. CDR3 sequence reads: CASSLVSGVQHF. The CDR3 nucleotides read TGTGCCAGCAGCTTAGTATCAGGGGTACAGCATTTT. Filled out from reference TRBV7-2 and TRBJ1-5, the complete variable domain reads GAGVSQSPSNKVTEKGKDVELRCDPISGHTALYWYRQSLGQGLEFLIYFQGNSAPDKSGLPSDRFSAERTGGSVSTLTIQRTQQEDSAVYLCASSLVSGVQHFGDGTRLSIL.

The chain couples TRBV13 to TRBJ1-1; D is uncertain. The CDR3 totals 15 residues. Germline CDR1 is PRHDT and CDR2 is FYEKMQ (reference sequence). With 1 base removed from V and 4 bases from J, the gap between germline ends came to 13 bases. The CDR3 DNA is TGTGCCAGCAGCTTAGTTTTTGGCCTGGGCACTGAAGCTTTCTTT. Its protein is CASSLVFGLGTEAFF.

This clone appeared a few times. The CDR3 protein is CSAFGGGHTF. The DNA for the CDR3 is TGCAGTGCTTTTGGGGGGGGTCACACCTTC. V is TRBV20-1 and J is TRBJ1-2; weak D call: TRBD1 (5 bases). V was clipped by 5 bases and J by 12 bases, with 13 bases between them. The CDR3 is 10 amino acids. Germline-derived CDR1 and CDR2 are DFQATT and SNEGSKA (reference sequence).

V gene TRBV5-6 combines with J gene TRBJ2-2; D perhaps matches TRBD1 (6 bases). CDR1 and CDR2 (germline): SGHDT, YYEEEE. This CDR3 contains 14 residues. V was cut by 7 bases and J by 1 base, with 11 bases left in between. CDR3 in DNA: TGTGCCAGCGAAAACAGGGTGAACACCGGGGAGCTGTTTTTT. Translated: CASENRVNTGELFF. Looking up the rest from reference TRBV5-6 and TRBJ2-2 gives the full variable domain: DAGVTQSPTHLIKTRGQQVTLRCSPKSGHDTVSWYQQALGQGPQFIFQYYEEEERQRGNFPDRFSGHQFPNYSSELNVNALLLGDSALYLCASENRVNTGELFFGEGSRLTVL.

This clone has ten or more counts. The chain couples TRBV7-9 to TRBJ1-5; possible D gene TRBD1, 6 bases. This CDR3 is built from 13 residues. The germline gives CDR1 SEHNR, CDR2 FQNEAQ (reference sequence). The ends were cut back, 5 bases at V and 7 bases at J, with 12 bases in the middle. DNA of the CDR3: TGTGCCAGCAGCATCAAGGGGGACCAGCCCCAGCATTTT. Translating gives CASSIKGDQPQHF. Complete variable domain (other parts from reference TRBV7-9 and TRBJ1-5): DTGVSQNPRHKITKRGQNVTFRCDPISEHNRLYWYRQTLGQGPEFLTYFQNEAQLEKSRLLSDRFSAERPKGSFSTLEIQRTEQGDSAMYLCASSIKGDQPQHFGDGTRLSIL.

This sequence joins TRBV7-2 and TRBJ2-7, with unresolved D. CDR1 and CDR2 from the germline V gene are SGHTA and FQGNSA. The V end lost 4 bases, the J end lost 0 bases, and 7 bases lay between the germline ends. The CDR3 runs 13 residues. DNA of the CDR3: TGTGCCAGCAGCTCTCGGAACTCCTACGAGCAGTACTTC. It translates to CASSSRNSYEQYF.